This T cell receptor beta chain was documented in a study of response to subunit inactivated influenza vaccine. The study's findings and limits: New T cells are recruited in small numbers by each seasonal influenza vaccination, according to the authors' suggestion.

TCRdb reprocessed the RT-PCR reads with MiXCR, giving one entry per CDR3 protein. The sample includes hundreds of thousands of distinct CDR3 sequences, under 9% of them seen just once. This clonotype was seen a few times. Its matching antigen is unknown. The germline CDR1 and CDR2 sequences are LGHNA and YSLEER. This CDR3 has 16 residues. Trimming pared 4 bases from V and 7 bases from J, leaving 19 bases between. The material sequenced was PBMCs from blood, taken 23 months after vaccination. The V gene is TRBV4-3, the J gene TRBJ1-4, with D maybe TRBD1 (5 bases). The TCR comes from a man aged 50 to 69 who received an inactivated influenza vaccine. This CDR3 is CASSLRLGGVAEKLFF. In DNA form, the CDR3 reads TGCGCCAGCAGCCTACGACTTGGGGGAGTCGCTGAAAAACTGTTTTTT.